The next 12 T cell receptor beta chains were all read from a single sample in a study of blood T cell repertoires in COVID-19 (dated by TCRdb to the early 2020s). The library was obtained by the immunoSEQ multiplex PCR assay. TCRdb retrieved this table from immuneACCESS and kept in-frame rearrangements only. Not all clones are present; in checked studies, unresolved V genes account for under half, and no reason is known for the remainder. Here the sample has approximately 280,000 clones; 75% to 90% occur a single time. Jointly, the top ten make up about 2.2% of the sample. Sequencing was done on a sample of peripheral blood. All receptors come from a woman aged 25 to 45 who had recovered from COVID-19.

The chain recombines TRBV5-6 with TRBJ1-1, with TRBD1 matching 8 bases. Trimming removed 1 base from V and 4 bases from J; junction bases left unmatched: 6. CDR3 length equals 15 residues. Germline V gene lookup returns CDR1 SGHDT and CDR2 YYEEEE. This CDR3 reads CASSLNQGAGTEAFF. DNA of the CDR3: TGTGCCAGCAGCTTGAATCAGGGGGCTGGCACTGAAGCTTTCTTT.

This chain uses TRBV6-5 with TRBJ1-1, with D unresolved. The germline CDR1 and CDR2 sequences are MNHEY and SVGAGI. Trimming shortened V by 5 bases and J by 0 bases, and 13 bases separated the two germline ends. The CDR3 is 15 residues long. The CDR3 DNA reads as TGTGCCAGCAGTCCCTTCGCGTCCTTGAACACTGAAGCTTTCTTT. Its protein is CASSPFASLNTEAFF.

J is TRBJ2-7 and V is TRBV2; 10 nucleotides align to TRBD2. V lost 6 bases and J lost 4; bases outside the gene matches: 9. Germline assignment: CDR1 SNHLY and CDR2 FYNNEI. This CDR3 has 15 amino acids. The CDR3 is CASSPLAGEEYEQYF. For the CDR3, the DNA is TGTGCCAGCAGCCCTCTAGCGGGAGAGGAGTACGAGCAGTACTTC.

This rearrangement joins TRBV7-2 to TRBJ2-5; the match to TRBD2 covers 12 bases. The CDR3 runs 17 residues. Germline CDR1 SGHTA, CDR2 FQGNSA. V shed 0 bases, J shed 2 bases, and the junction held 4 bases outside the gene matches. CDR3 DNA: TGTGCCAGCAGCTTAGCGCTTCTAGCGGGAGGGCAAGAGACCCAGTACTTC. This gives the protein CASSLALLAGGQETQYF.

The chain uses TRBV9 and TRBJ2-7; TRBD1 matches 10 bases. This CDR3 spans 16 amino acids. Germline-derived CDR1 and CDR2 are SGDLS and YYNGEE. Germline trimming cut 4 bases from V and 1 base from J; bases unmatched to any gene: 8. CDR3 protein: CASSPRQGALSYEQYF. For the CDR3, the DNA is TGTGCCAGCAGCCCGCGACAGGGGGCCTTGTCCTACGAGCAGTACTTC.

The chain recombines TRBV27 with TRBJ2-7; 7 nucleotides match TRBD2. CDR3 size: 15 residues. Germline V gene sequence: CDR1 MNHEY, CDR2 SMNVEV (reference sequence). V lost 4 bases, J lost 4 bases, and 10 bases stayed unmatched. This CDR3 reads CASSWGGGPLYEQYF. The CDR3 nucleotides read TGTGCCAGCAGTTGGGGGGGAGGGCCTTTGTACGAGCAGTACTTC.

In its sample, this clone was seen a few times. The chain uses TRBV2 and TRBJ2-7, with TRBD1 matching over 9 bases. This CDR3 has 15 amino acids. Germline V lookup: CDR1 SNHLY, CDR2 FYNNEI. The V gene end was trimmed by 7 bases and the J gene end by 3 bases; junction bases not matched to a gene: 10. The CDR3 loop reads CASTIGTGRNYEQYF. The CDR3 coding sequence is TGTGCCAGCACTATCGGGACAGGGAGAAACTACGAGCAGTACTTC.

The genes are TRBV3-1 (or the pseudogene TRBV3-2) and TRBJ2-3; no firm D call. CDR1 and CDR2 from the germline V gene are LGHDT and YNNKEL (reference sequence). With 3 bases removed from V and 1 base from J, the gap between germline ends came to 8 bases. CDR3 size: 14 residues. The CDR3 loop is CASSQLQGTDTQYF. The CDR3 DNA reads as TGTGCCAGCAGCCAGTTGCAGGGCACAGATACGCAGTATTTT.

This rearrangement joins TRBV7-3 to TRBJ2-2, with D maybe TRBD2 (5 bases). This CDR3 region has 15 residues. V was cut by 5 bases and J by 1 base, with 11 bases left in between. The germline V gene encodes CDR1 SGHTA and CDR2 FQGTGA. In nucleotides, the CDR3 is TGTGCCAGCAGCCCGCCCGGAGGGAACACCGGGGAGCTGTTTTTT. Translated, it gives CASSPPGGNTGELFF.

This chain links TRBV11-2 with TRBJ2-3; D is possibly TRBD1 (5 bases). The CDR3 loop spans 15 amino acids. Trimming removed 1 base from V and 1 base from J, with 9 bases in between. The germline V gene has CDR1 SGHAT and CDR2 FQNNGV. CDR3 bases: TGTGCCAGCAGCTTAGGTGGGGCCCGCACAGATACGCAGTATTTT. Translating gives CASSLGGARTDTQYF.

The chain is built from TRBV7-9 and TRBJ2-5, with 9 bases lining up with TRBD1. Germline V CDR1 and CDR2: SEHNR, FQNEAQ (reference sequence). After removal of 7 bases from V and 4 bases from J, the junction contained 10 bases not matched to a gene. The CDR3 loop spans 15 amino acids. The CDR3 loop reads CASNRDRAKGETQYF. The DNA for the CDR3 is TGTGCCAGCAACCGGGACAGGGCCAAGGGAGAGACCCAGTACTTC.

This chain connects TRBV5-5 to TRBJ2-7, with D possibly matching TRBD2 (6 bases). The germline CDR1 and CDR2 sequences are SGHKS and YYEKEE (reference sequence). The V gene lost 4 bases and the J gene lost 1 base, with 12 bases spanning the gap. The CDR3 covers 14 residues. This chain's CDR3 is CASSPILASYEQYF. The CDR3 DNA follows: TGTGCCAGCAGCCCAATTCTAGCGTCCTACGAGCAGTACTTC.